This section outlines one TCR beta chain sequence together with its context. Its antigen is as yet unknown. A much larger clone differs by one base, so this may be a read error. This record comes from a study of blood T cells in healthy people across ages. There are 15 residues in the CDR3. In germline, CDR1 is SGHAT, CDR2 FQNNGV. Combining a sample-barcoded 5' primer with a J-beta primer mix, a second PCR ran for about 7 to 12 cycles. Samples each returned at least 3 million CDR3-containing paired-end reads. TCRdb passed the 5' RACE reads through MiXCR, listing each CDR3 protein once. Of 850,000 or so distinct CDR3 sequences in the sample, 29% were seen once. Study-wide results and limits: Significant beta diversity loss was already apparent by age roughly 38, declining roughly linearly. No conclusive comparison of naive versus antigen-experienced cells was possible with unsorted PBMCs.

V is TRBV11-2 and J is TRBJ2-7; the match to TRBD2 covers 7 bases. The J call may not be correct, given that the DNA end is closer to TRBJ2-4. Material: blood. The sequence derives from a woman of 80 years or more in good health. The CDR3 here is CASSLSPGRENIQYF. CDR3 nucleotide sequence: TGTGCCAGCAGCCTTTCCCCGGGGAGGGAAAACATTCAGTACTTC.